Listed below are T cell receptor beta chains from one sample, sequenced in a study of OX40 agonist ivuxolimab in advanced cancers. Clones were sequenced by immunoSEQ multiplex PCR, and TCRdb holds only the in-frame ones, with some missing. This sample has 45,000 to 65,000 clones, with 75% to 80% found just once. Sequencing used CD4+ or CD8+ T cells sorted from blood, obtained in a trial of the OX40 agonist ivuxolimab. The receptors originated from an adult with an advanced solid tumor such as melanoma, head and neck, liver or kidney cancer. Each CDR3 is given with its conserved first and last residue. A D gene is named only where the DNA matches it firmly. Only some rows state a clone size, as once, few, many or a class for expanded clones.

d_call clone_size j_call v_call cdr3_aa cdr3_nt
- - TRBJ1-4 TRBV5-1 CASSSWTAGNEKLFF TGCGCCAGCAGCTCGTGGACAGCCGGCAATGAAAAACTGTTTTTT
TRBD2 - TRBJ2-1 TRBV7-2 CASSPTGLAGVGEQFF TGTGCCAGCAGCCCTACGGGACTAGCGGGAGTCGGAGAGCAGTTCTTC
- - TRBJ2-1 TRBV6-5 CASSPRGHNEQFF TGTGCCAGCAGCCCCCGGGGGCACAATGAGCAGTTCTTC
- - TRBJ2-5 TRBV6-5 CASSYSSRAFWETQYF TGTGCCAGCAGTTACTCGAGCAGGGCTTTTTGGGAGACCCAGTACTTC
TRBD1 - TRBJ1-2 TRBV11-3 CASSFGTGGSYGYTF TGTGCCAGCAGCTTCGGGACAGGGGGCAGCTATGGCTACACCTTC
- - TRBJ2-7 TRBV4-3 CASTFDAQGQDEQYF TGCGCCAGCACGTTCGATGCGCAGGGGCAGGACGAGCAGTACTTC
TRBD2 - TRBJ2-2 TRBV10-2 CASSTGTSLNTGELFF TGCGCCAGCAGTACCGGGACTAGTCTGAACACCGGGGAGCTGTTTTTT
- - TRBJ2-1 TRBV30 CAWSVQSATRNEQFF TGTGCCTGGAGTGTGCAGTCAGCCACTAGGAATGAGCAGTTCTTC
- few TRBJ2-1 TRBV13 CASSSEGTFSYNEQFF TGTGCCAGCAGCTCTGAAGGGACCTTCTCCTACAATGAGCAGTTCTTC
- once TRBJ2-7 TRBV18 CASSPQAGSSYEQYF TGTGCCAGCTCACCACAGGCAGGGAGCTCCTACGAGCAGTACTTC
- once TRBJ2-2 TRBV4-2 CASSQSIRRRDTGELFF TGTGCCAGCAGCCAAAGCATTCGGAGGCGGGACACCGGGGAGCTGTTTTTT
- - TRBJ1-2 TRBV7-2 CASSLPGTPYGYTF TGTGCCAGCAGCTTGCCCGGGACACCCTATGGCTACACCTTC
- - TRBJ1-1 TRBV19 CASRAQGTSEAFF TGTGCCAGTAGGGCCCAGGGGACGTCTGAAGCTTTCTTT
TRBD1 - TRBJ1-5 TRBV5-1 CASRTGTDSNQPQHF TGCGCCAGCAGAACCGGGACAGATAGCAATCAGCCCCAGCATTTT
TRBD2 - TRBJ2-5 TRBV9 CASSAPLAGVETQYF TGTGCCAGCAGCGCCCCACTAGCGGGGGTAGAGACCCAGTACTTC
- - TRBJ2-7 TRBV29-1 CSVLVQGYEQYF TGCAGCGTATTGGTACAGGGCTACGAGCAGTACTTC
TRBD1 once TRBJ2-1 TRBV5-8 CASSLGDRVTANEQFF TGTGCCAGCAGCTTGGGCGACAGGGTGACGGCGAATGAGCAGTTCTTC
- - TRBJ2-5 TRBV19 CASSITGKETQYF TGTGCCAGTAGTATCACAGGGAAAGAGACCCAGTACTTC
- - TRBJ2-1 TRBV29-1 CSDTRVGEQFF TGCAGCGATACTAGGGTTGGTGAGCAGTTCTTC
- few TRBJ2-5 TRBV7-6 CASTHFQETQYF TGTGCCAGCACTCATTTCCAAGAGACCCAGTACTTC
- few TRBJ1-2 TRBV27 CASSFGFTGKDKDGYTF TGTGCCAGCAGTTTCGGGTTTACAGGGAAGGATAAGGATGGCTACACCTTC
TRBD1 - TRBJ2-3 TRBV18 CASSPGQGTDTQYF TGTGCCAGCTCACCCGGACAGGGGACAGATACGCAGTATTTT
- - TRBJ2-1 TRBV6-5 CASTLPGGNQFF TGTGCCAGCACTCTCCCCGGGGGCAATCAGTTCTTC
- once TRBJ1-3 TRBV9 CASSVERGTSGNTIYF TGTGCCAGCAGCGTTGAGCGGGGGACCTCTGGAAACACCATATATTTT
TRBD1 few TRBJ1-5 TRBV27 CASSPGLDDRGFNQPQHF TGTGCCAGCAGTCCCGGTTTAGACGACAGGGGGTTTAATCAGCCCCAGCATTTT
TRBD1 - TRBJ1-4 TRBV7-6 CASRRGTGYEKLFF TGTGCCAGCAGGAGGGGGACAGGGTACGAAAAACTGTTTTTT
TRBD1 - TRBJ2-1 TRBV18 CASSGQVGANEQFF TGTGCCAGCTCAGGACAGGTTGGGGCCAATGAGCAGTTCTTC
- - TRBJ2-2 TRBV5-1 CASSLGAGTGELFF TGCGCCAGCAGCTTGGGGGCGGGCACCGGGGAGCTGTTTTTT
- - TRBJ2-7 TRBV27 CASSLSPWTLTYEQYF TGTGCCAGCAGTTTATCCCCTTGGACACTTACCTACGAGCAGTACTTC
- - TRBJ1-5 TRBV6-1 CASRSSGFHRPQHF TGTGCCAGCAGATCGAGCGGGTTCCATCGGCCCCAGCATTTT
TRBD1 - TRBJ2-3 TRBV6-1 CASSKTGSRTDTQYF TGTGCCAGCAGTAAGACAGGGTCCCGCACAGATACGCAGTATTTT
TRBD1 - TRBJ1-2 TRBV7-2 CASSQAGQGYGYTF TGTGCCAGCAGCCAAGCGGGACAGGGTTATGGCTACACCTTC
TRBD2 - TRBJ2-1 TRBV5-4 CASSLALSGIGYNEQFF TGTGCCAGCAGCTTGGCCCTTAGCGGGATTGGCTACAATGAGCAGTTCTTC
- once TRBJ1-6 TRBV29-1 CSVGDRGSPLHF TGCAGCGTTGGGGACCGGGGGTCACCCCTCCACTTT
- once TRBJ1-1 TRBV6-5 CASTGVDEAFF TGTGCCAGCACGGGGGTTGATGAAGCTTTCTTT
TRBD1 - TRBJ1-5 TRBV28 CASSSMGQGYQPQHF TGTGCCAGCAGTTCCATGGGACAGGGGTATCAGCCCCAGCATTTT
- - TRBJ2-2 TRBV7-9 CASTLTTNTGELFF TGTGCCAGCACCTTGACTACCAACACCGGGGAGCTGTTTTTT
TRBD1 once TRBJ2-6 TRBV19 CASSTAGTGGLGANVLTF TGTGCCAGTAGTACTGCCGGGACAGGGGGCTTGGGGGCCAACGTCCTGACTTTC
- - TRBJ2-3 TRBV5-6 CASSRITGFGTDTQYF TGTGCCAGCAGCCGGATCACAGGGTTTGGCACAGATACGCAGTATTTT
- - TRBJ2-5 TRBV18 CASSPHPKETQYF TGTGCCAGCTCACCACACCCTAAAGAGACCCAGTACTTC
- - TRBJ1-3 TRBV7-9 CASGTGSVGNTIYF TGTGCCAGCGGTACAGGGTCGGTTGGAAACACCATATATTTT
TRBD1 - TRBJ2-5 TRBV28 CASSPTGGYQETQYF TGTGCCAGCAGTCCTACAGGGGGTTACCAAGAGACCCAGTACTTC
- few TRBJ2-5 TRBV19 CASSISHGKETQYF TGTGCCAGTAGTATTTCTCACGGGAAAGAGACCCAGTACTTC
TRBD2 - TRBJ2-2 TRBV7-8 CASSDRTSGGIGGELFF TGTGCCAGCAGCGACCGAACTAGCGGGGGGATCGGCGGGGAGCTGTTTTTT
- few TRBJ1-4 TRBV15 CATSRDIPEKLFF TGTGCCACCAGCAGAGATATACCGGAAAAACTGTTTTTT
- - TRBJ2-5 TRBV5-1 CASSPALETQYF TGCGCCAGCAGCCCCGCTCTGGAGACCCAGTACTTC
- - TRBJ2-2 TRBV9 CASSVETVSPGELFF TGTGCCAGCAGCGTAGAGACAGTGTCACCCGGGGAGCTGTTTTTT
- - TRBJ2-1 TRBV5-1 CASSLVRPSSYNEQFF TGCGCCAGCAGCTTGGTACGGCCGAGCTCCTACAATGAGCAGTTCTTC
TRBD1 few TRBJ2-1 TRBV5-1 CASSQNRGVDEQFF TGCGCCAGCAGCCAGAACAGGGGAGTGGATGAGCAGTTCTTC
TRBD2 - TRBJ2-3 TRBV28 CASSLLAVAGDTQYF TGTGCCAGCAGTCTACTAGCGGTTGCTGGAGATACGCAGTATTTT
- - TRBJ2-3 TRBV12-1 CASSSRTPTDTQYF TGTGCCAGCAGCTCGCGAACGCCCACAGATACGCAGTATTTT
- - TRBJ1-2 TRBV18 CASSPPGGREYGYTF TGTGCCAGCTCACCACCGGGGGGTAGGGAGTATGGCTACACCTTC
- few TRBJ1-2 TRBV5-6 CASSLRGSYGYTF TGTGCCAGCAGCTTGCGGGGAAGCTATGGCTACACCTTC
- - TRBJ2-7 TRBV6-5 CASSQVGEVSYEQYF TGTGCCAGCAGCCAGGTAGGGGAGGTAAGCTACGAGCAGTACTTC
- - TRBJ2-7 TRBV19 CASSQERTAGEQYF TGTGCCAGTAGTCAGGAGCGGACTGCGGGGGAGCAGTACTTC